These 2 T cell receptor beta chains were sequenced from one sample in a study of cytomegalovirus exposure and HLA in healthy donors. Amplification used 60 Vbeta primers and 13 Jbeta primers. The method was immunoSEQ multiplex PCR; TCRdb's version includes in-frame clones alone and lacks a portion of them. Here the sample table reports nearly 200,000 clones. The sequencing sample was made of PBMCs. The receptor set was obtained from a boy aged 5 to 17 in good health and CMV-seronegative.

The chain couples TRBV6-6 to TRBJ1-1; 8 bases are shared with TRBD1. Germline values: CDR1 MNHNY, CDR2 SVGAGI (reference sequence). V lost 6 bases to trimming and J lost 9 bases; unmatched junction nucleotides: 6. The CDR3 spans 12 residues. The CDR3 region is CASRLRGRKAFF. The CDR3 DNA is TGTGCCAGCAGACTCAGGGGGCGTAAAGCTTTCTTT.

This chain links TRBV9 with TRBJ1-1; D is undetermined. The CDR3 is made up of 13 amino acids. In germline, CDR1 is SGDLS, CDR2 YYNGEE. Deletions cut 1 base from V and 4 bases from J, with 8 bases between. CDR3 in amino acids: CASSVHDITEAFF. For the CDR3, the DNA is TGTGCCAGCAGCGTACATGACATCACTGAAGCTTTCTTT.